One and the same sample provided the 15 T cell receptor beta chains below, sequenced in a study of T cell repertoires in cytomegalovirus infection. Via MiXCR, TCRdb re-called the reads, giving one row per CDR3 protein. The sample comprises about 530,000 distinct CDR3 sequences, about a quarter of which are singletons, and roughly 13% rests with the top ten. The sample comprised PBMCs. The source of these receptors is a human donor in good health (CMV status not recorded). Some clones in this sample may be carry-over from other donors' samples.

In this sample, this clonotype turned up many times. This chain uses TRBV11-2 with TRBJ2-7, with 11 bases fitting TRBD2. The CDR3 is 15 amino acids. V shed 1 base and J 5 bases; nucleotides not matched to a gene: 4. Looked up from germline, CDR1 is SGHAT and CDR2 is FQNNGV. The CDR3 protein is CASSLVLAGVHEQYV. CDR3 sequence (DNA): TGTGCCAGCAGCTTAGTACTAGCGGGAGTCCACGAGCAGTACGTC.

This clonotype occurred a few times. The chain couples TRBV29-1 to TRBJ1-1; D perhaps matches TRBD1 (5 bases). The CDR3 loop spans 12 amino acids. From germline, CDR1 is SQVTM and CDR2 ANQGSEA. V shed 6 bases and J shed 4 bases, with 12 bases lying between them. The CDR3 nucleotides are TGCAGCGTAGCGACCGGGGGCACTGAAGCTTTCTTT. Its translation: CSVATGGTEAFF.

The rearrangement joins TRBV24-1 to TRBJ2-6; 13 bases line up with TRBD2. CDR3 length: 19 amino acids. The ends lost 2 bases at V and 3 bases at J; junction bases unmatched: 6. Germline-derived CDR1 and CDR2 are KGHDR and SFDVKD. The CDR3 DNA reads TGTGCCACCAGTGATTCTCGGACTAGCGGGGGTCTTGGGGCCAACGTCCTGACTTTC. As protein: CATSDSRTSGGLGANVLTF.

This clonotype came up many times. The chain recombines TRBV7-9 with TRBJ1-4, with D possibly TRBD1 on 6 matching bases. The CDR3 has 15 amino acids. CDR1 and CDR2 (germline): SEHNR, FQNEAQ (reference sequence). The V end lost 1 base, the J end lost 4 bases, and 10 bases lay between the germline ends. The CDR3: CASSLGTVFNEKLFF. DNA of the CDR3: TGTGCCAGCAGCTTAGGGACAGTGTTTAATGAAAAACTGTTTTTT.

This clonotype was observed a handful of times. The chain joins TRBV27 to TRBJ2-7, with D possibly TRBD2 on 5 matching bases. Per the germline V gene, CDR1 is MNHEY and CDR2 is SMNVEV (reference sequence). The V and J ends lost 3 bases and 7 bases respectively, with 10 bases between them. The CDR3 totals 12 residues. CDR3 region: CASSLVGMEQYF. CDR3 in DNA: TGTGCCAGCAGTTTGGTCGGGATGGAGCAGTACTTC.

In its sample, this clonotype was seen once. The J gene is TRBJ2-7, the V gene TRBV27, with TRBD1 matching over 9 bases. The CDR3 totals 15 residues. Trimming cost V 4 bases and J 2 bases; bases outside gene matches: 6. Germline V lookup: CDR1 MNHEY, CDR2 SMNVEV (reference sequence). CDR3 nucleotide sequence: TGTGCCAGCAGTTCCACATGGACAGGGGCCTACGAGCAGTACTTC. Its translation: CASSSTWTGAYEQYF.

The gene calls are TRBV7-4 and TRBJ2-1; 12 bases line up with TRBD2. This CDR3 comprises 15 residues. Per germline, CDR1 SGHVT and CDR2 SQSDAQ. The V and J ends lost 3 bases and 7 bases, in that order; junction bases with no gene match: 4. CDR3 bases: TGTGCCAGCAGCTTCCGGACTAGCGGGAAAAATGAGCAGTTCTTC. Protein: CASSFRTSGKNEQFF.

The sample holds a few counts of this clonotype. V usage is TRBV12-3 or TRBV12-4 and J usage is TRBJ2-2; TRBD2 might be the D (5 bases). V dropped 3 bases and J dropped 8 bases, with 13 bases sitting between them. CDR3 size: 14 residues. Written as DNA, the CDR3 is TGTGCCAGCAGTTTCGGGGAGTGGGTAGGGGAGCTGTTTTTT. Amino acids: CASSFGEWVGELFF.

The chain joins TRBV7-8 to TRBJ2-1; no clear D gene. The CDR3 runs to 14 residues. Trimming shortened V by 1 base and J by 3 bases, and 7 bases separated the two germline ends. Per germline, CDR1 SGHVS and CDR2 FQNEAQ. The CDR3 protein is CASSLDTVYNEQFF. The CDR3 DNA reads TGTGCCAGCAGCTTAGATACGGTCTACAATGAGCAGTTCTTC.

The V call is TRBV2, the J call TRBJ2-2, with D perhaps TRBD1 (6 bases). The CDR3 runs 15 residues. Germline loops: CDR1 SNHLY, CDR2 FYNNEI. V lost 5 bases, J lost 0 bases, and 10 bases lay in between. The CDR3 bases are TGTGCCAGCAGTAAACAGGGACCGAACACCGGGGAGCTGTTTTTT. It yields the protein CASSKQGPNTGELFF.

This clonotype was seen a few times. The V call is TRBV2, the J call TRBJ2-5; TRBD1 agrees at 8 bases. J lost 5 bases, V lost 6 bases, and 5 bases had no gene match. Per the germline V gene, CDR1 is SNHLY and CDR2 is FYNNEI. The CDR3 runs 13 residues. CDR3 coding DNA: TGTGCCAGCAGAGCAGGGGGCAAGGAGACCCAGTACTTC. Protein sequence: CASRAGGKETQYF.

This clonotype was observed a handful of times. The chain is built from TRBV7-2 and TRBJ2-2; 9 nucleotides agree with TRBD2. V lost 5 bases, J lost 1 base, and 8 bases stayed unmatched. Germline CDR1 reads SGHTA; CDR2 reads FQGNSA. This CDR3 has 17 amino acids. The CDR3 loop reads CASSGPGLALNTGELFF. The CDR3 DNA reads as TGTGCCAGCAGCGGGCCGGGACTAGCACTGAACACCGGGGAGCTGTTTTTT.

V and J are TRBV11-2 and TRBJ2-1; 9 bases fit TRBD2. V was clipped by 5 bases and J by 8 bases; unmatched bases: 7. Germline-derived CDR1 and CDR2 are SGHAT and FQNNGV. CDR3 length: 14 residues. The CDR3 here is CASSPIAGDDEQFF. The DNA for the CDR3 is TGTGCCAGCAGCCCGATAGCGGGGGACGATGAGCAGTTCTTC.

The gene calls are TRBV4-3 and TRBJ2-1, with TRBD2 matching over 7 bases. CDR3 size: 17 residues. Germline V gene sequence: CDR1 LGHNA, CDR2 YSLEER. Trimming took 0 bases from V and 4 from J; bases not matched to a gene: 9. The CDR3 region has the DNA TGCGCCAGCAGCCAAGATGATGGAGGGACTAAATACAATGAGCAGTTCTTC. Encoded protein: CASSQDDGGTKYNEQFF.

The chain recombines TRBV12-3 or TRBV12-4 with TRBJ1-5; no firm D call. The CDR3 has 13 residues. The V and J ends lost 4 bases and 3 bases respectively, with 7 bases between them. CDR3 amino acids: CASSSQYNQPQHF. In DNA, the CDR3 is TGTGCCAGCAGTTCCCAGTACAATCAGCCCCAGCATTTT.